This T cell receptor beta chain emerged from a study of neurological immune-mediated disorders. This clonotype showed up just a few times. Trimming removed 5 bases from V and 7 bases from J; junction bases left unmatched: 10. Germline values: CDR1 SEHNR, CDR2 FQNEAQ (reference sequence). The CDR3 is 15 amino acids. cDNA was made by 5'RACE with 10-nucleotide random UMIs. Every sequencing run produced over 180 million TCR-beta sequences that came from 15-18 subjects. MiXCR, applied by TCRdb to the 5' RACE reads, yields one record per CDR3 protein. The repertoire holds about 24,000 distinct CDR3 sequences, 10% to 15% seen once, with 16% in the top ten.

This clonotype originated in a woman between 40 and 50 years old with HTLV-1-associated myelopathy (HAM/TSP). Sequencing input: PBMCs. The chain uses TRBV7-9 and TRBJ2-7; TRBD1 matches 11 bases. DNA of the CDR3: TGTGCCAGCAGCCGAGGAGGACAGGGGGCCGGGGAGCAGTACTTC. Encoded protein: CASSRGGQGAGEQYF.